This T cell receptor (beta chain) was recovered during a study of T cell responses to AZD1222 COVID-19 vaccine (dated by TCRdb to the early 2020s). Context from the whole study: Because spike-specific TCR depth and breadth did not differ between the two schedules, AZD1222 recipients who got a second dose at roughly 4 weeks were pooled with those who got a second dose at roughly 12 weeks. TCR sequencing was performed for 230 to 250 trial participants, of whom approximately 200 were given two doses of AZD1222 and some 25 were given two doses of MenACWY control vaccine. Trial participants were enrolled into age subgroups of 18-55, 56-69 and 70-plus years, which contained around 150, 28 and 57 TCR-sequenced participants, respectively.

According to the germline V gene, CDR1 reads SGHAT and CDR2 reads FQNNGV. Inclusive of the bounding cysteine and phenylalanine, the CDR3 is 16 residues long. Kept here is only the CDR3 DNA, which spans 48 bases and is read in frame from base 1. Relative to germline, V is missing 5 bases and J is missing 4 bases, with 13 bases of the junction outside any gene match. This clone was seen only once. Its binding antigen is unknown. Nothing much larger sits one base from this clone, and base qualities are not available. The CDR3 regions of human TCRbeta chains were subjected to immunosequencing. On the study's bioinformatics: TCRs in the repertoires were compared against a reference library of SARS-CoV-2-specific TCRs that had been generated with the MIRA antigen-specificity platform. Breadth was defined as the fraction of unique TCRs that were SARS-CoV-2-associated. Depth was defined as the fraction of total T cells that were SARS-CoV-2-associated. Using the MIRA data, each spike-specific TCR was mapped to the spike region that the TCR reacts to and placed in a CD4 or CD8 class. Log10-transformed breadth and depth values were compared by one-way ANOVA with Sidak's multiple comparisons tests. TCRdb mirrors the immuneACCESS table, restricted to in-frame sequences. Some clones are absent from its copies; in checked studies, under half trace to an unresolved V gene, and the reason for the others is unknown. V and J calls and clone size follow that table, whereas D and trimming were derived from the DNA. The sample records about 150,000 clones, 94% of which are singletons. The biggest ten clones account for roughly 1.3% of the sample.

Taken with the paper, the label for time point translates to: baseline before first vaccination. Samples from vaccinated people were obtained from the UK trials COV001 and COV002, which included a single-blind randomized controlled phase 2/3 trial of AZD1222 (ChAdOx1 nCoV-19) in healthy adults. For TCRbeta chain sequencing, PBMC samples from trial participants were taken at day 0 and at day 28 after the second dose. General study outcomes and caveats: No day 14 peak-response samples were available, so repertoires were characterized only after the peak T cell response. Most participants were white British and females outnumbered males, and the authors suggested that clonal diversity may have been underestimated. In the small 56-69-year group, the increase in depth fell short of significance, most likely because of low power. Reportedly, almost half of the unique spike-specific TCRs recognized epitopes lying outside the regions that are mutated in the B.1.351 and B.1.1.7 variants. The vaccine-associated CD4 TCRs covered the entire spike protein, and the dominant responses fell in regions 160-218 and 743-854. Only five or six AZD1222 recipients were SARS-CoV-2 seropositive at baseline, limiting conclusions about previously exposed vaccinees. A significant rise in spike-specific TCR breadth and depth was observed after two AZD1222 doses relative to day 0 and relative to MenACWY recipients.

This clonotype was sampled from an adult in good health. Recombination linked TRBV11-2 to TRBJ2-5, with 7 bases aligning to TRBD1. The specimen was peripheral blood, collected on day 0 of AZD1222 vaccination. The DNA sequence is as follows: TGTGCCAGCAGCCCGCTATTCAGACAGGGCGTAGAGACCCAGTACTTC. This codes for CASSPLFRQGVETQYF.